This T cell receptor (beta chain) appears in the sequencing data of a study of T cells after yellow fever vaccination. Across the study: The authors prepared low-cell-number fractions using SMART-Seq v4 Ultra Low Input. Study results and caveats: Researchers cautioned that FACS-sorted repertoires could harbor abundant clonotypes contaminating from the bulk population.

The germline V gene encodes CDR1 SGHTA and CDR2 FQGNSA. CDR3 length equals 15 residues. V lost 3 bases, J lost 0 bases, and 9 bases lay in between. This clonotype was seen a handful of times. The antigen is not known. A single record per CDR3 protein comes from TCRdb applying MiXCR to the 5' RACE reads. Of about 340,000 distinct CDR3 sequences detected, approximately 13% appear once; the ten largest clones hold roughly 3.1%. J is TRBJ2-4 and V is TRBV7-2; no definite D call. The origin of this receptor is a man aged 18 to 29 who received the YFV17D yellow fever vaccine. Sequencing used CD4+ T cells sorted from PBMCs, obtained 15 days after the yellow fever booster vaccination. CDR3 bases: TGTGCCAGCAGCTTCCTCACGGAAGCCAAAAACATTCAGTACTTC. Protein: CASSFLTEAKNIQYF.